This TCR beta chain was captured by sequencing in a study of blood T cell repertoires in COVID-19. Overall study: The United States, Italy and Spain supplied acute and convalescent COVID-19 samples. T cells, B-cell-depleted T cells, or PBMCs provided the cDNA or gDNA that served as material.

After removal of 6 bases from V and 4 bases from J, the junction contained 6 bases not matched to a gene. CDR3 length equals 15 residues. Germline V gives CDR1 MNHEY, CDR2 SVGAGI. Original handling: The assay estimated nucleated cells by amplifying reference gene primers. Repertoires were generated with immunoSEQ multiplex PCR, while TCRdb's copy carries only in-frame clones and drops some. V, J and clone size reflect that table, while D and trimming were determined from the DNA. The top ten hold about 6.2% of the sample, which has about 60,000 clones, approximately 79% seen once. This sequence was found in a man aged 55 to 69 with acute or convalescent COVID-19. The sample was peripheral blood. The rearrangement links TRBV6-5 to TRBJ2-2; 9 bases fit TRBD1. This chain's CDR3 is CASRQGAPGTGELFF. The CDR3 nucleotides read TGTGCCAGCAGACAGGGGGCGCCGGGCACCGGGGAGCTGTTTTTT.